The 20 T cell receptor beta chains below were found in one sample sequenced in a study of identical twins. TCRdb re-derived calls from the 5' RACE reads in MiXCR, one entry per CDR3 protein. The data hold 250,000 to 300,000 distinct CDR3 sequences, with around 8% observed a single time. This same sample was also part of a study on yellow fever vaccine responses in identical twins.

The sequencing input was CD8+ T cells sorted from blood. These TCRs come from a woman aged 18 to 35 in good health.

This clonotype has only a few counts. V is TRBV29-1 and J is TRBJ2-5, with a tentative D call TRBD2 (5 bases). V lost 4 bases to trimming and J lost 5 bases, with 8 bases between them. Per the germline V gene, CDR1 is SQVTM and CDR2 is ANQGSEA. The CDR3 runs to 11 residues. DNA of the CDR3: TGCAGCGTTGCCCCGGGGGAGACCCAGTACTTC. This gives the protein CSVAPGETQYF.

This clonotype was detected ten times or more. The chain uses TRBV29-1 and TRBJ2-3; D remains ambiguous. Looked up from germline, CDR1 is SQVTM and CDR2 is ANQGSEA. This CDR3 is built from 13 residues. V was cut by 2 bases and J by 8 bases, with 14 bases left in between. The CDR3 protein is CSVEPHDRSTQYF. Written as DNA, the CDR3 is TGCAGCGTTGAACCCCATGATCGGAGTACGCAGTATTTT.

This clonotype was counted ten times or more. The CDR3 nucleotides are TGTGCCACCAGCACTTTCCGAGTAGAGACAGATACGCAGTATTTT. Translation gives CATSTFRVETDTQYF. This rearrangement joins TRBV15 to TRBJ2-3, with D unresolved. CDR3 size: 15 residues. Trimming removed 4 bases from V and 3 bases from J, with 14 bases in between. Germline V gene data show CDR1 as LNHNV and CDR2 as YYDKDF (reference sequence). Based on the CDR3 plus reference TRBV15 and TRBJ2-3, the full variable domain is DAMVIQNPRYQVTQFGKPVTLSCSQTLNHNVMYWYQQKSSQAPKLLFHYYDKDFNNEADTPDNFQSRRPNTSFCFLDIRSPGLGDTAMYLCATSTFRVETDTQYFGPGTRLTVL.

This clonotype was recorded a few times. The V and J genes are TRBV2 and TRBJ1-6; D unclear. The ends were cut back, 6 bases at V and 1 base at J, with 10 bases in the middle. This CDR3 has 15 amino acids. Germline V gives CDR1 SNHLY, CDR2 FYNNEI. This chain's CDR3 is CASSETGSYNSPLHF. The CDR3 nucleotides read TGTGCCAGCAGCGAAACGGGATCCTATAATTCACCCCTCCACTTT.

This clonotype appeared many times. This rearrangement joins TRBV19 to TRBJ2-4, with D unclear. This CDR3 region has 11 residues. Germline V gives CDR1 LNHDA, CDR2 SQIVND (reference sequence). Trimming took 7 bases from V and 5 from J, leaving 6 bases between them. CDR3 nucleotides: TGTGCCAGTATGAGCGAAAACATTCAGTACTTC. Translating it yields CASMSENIQYF.

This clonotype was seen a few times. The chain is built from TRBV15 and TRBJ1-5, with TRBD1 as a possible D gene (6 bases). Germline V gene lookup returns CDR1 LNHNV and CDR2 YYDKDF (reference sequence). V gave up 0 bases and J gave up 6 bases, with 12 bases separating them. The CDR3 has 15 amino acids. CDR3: CATSRDQGKGQPQHF. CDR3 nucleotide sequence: TGTGCCACCAGCAGAGATCAGGGGAAGGGTCAGCCCCAGCATTTT.

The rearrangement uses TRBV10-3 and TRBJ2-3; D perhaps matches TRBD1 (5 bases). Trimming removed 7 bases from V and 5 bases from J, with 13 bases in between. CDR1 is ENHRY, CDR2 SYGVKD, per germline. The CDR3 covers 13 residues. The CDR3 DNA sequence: TGTGCCATCAAGACCGGACAACAAGATACGCAGTATTTT. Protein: CAIKTGQQDTQYF.

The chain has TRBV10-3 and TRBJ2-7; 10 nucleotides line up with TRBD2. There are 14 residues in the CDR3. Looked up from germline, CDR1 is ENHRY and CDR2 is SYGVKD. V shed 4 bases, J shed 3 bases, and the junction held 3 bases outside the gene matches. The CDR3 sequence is CAISGTSGNYEQYF. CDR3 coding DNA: TGTGCCATCAGTGGGACTAGCGGAAACTACGAGCAGTACTTC.

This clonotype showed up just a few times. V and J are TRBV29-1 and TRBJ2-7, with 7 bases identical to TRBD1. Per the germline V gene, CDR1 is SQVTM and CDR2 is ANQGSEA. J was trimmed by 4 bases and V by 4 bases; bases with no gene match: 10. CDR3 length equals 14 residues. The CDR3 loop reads CSVVGSDRAYEQYF. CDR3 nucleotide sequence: TGCAGCGTTGTGGGGAGCGACAGGGCGTACGAGCAGTACTTC.

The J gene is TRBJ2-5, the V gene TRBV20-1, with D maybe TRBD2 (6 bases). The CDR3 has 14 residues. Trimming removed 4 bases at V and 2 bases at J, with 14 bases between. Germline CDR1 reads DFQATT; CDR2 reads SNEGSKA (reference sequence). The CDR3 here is CSATHVGGQETQYF. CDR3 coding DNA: TGCAGTGCTACCCACGTGGGGGGTCAAGAGACCCAGTACTTC.

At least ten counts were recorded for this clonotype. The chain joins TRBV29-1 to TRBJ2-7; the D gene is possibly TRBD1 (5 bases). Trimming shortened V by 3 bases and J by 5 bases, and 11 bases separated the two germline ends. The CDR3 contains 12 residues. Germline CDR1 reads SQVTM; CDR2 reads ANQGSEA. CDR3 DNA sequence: TGCAGCGTTGACAGGGCAAGCGACGAGCAGTACTTC. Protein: CSVDRASDEQYF.

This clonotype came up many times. For the CDR3, the DNA is TGTGCCAGCAGCCAACCCGGGACTAGCGGGAGGCGTTGGGAGCAGTACTTC. Amino acid sequence: CASSQPGTSGRRWEQYF. This chain joins TRBV3-1 and TRBJ2-7, with 15 bases lining up with TRBD2. V was pared by 2 bases and J by 7 bases, with 9 bases of the junction left unmatched. The germline V gene has CDR1 LGHDT and CDR2 YNNKEL (reference sequence). The CDR3 spans 17 residues.

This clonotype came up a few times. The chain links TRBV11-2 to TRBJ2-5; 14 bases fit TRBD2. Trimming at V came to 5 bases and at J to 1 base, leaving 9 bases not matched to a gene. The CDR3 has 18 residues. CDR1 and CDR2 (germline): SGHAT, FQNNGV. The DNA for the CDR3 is TGTGCCAGCAGCATGGGACTAGCGGGGGAAATTATCCAAGAGACCCAGTACTTC. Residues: CASSMGLAGEIIQETQYF.

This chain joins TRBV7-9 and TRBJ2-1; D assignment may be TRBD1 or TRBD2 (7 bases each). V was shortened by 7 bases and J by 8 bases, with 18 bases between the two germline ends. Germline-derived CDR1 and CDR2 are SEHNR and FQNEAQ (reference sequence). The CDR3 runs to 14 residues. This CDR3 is CASTPGRGLDEQFF. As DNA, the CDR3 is TGTGCCAGCACCCCGGGGAGGGGGCTCGATGAGCAGTTCTTC.

CDR3 DNA sequence: TGTGCCAGCACGGGGGGGCTCTCGTCGTTCGGTGAGCAGTTCTTC. It codes for CASTGGLSSFGEQFF. The chain joins TRBV27 to TRBJ2-1; 8 nucleotides match TRBD2. J lost 9 bases, V lost 7 bases, and 14 bases had no gene match. This CDR3 region has 15 residues. Germline loops: CDR1 MNHEY, CDR2 SMNVEV (reference sequence).

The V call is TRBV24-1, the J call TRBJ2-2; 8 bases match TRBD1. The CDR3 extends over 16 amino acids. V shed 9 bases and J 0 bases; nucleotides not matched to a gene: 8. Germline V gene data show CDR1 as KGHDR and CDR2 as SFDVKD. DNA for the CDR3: TGTGCCACCTCAGCCCGGGACAGGACGAACACCGGGGAGCTGTTTTTT. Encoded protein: CATSARDRTNTGELFF.

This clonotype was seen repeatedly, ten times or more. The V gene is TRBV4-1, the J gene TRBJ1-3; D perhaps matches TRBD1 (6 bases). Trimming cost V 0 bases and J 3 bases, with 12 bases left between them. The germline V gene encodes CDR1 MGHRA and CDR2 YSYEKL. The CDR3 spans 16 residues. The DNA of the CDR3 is TGCGCCAGCAGCCAAGATACAGGGTTCGGTGGAAACACCATATATTTT. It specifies CASSQDTGFGGNTIYF.

CDR3 in DNA: TGCAGCGCTGGACAGGGGGTTTCCTCTAGCACAGATACGCAGTATTTT. Encoded protein: CSAGQGVSSSTDTQYF. This sequence joins TRBV29-1 and TRBJ2-3, with 10 bases lining up with TRBD1. J lost 0 bases, V lost 7 bases, and 10 bases had no gene match. Germline-derived CDR1 and CDR2 are SQVTM and ANQGSEA. The CDR3 spans 16 residues.

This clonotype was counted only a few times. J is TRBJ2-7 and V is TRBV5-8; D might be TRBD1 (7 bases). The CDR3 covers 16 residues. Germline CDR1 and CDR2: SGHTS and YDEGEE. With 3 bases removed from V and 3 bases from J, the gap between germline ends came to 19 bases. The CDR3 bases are TGTGCCAGCAGCTATCTTGGTGGAGGGGGCCACTACGAGCAGTACTTC. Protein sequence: CASSYLGGGGHYEQYF.

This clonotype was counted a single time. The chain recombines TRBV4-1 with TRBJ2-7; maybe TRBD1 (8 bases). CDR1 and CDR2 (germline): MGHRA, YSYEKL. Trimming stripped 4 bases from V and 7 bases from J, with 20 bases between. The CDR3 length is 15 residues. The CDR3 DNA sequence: TGCGCCAGCAGCCGGGGAGGGACAGGCAGGAGGGAGCAGTACTTC. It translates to CASSRGGTGRREQYF.